These T cell receptor beta chains were read from a single sample in a study of T cells in Graves' hyperthyroidism and ophthalmopathy. MiXCR was run by TCRdb on the multiplex PCR reads, yielding one entry per CDR3 protein. Of approximately 510,000 distinct CDR3 sequences listed, 40% to 55% were seen once; the top ten hold about 45%. The sequencing sample was made of peripheral blood or thyroid tissue (not recorded which). The source of these receptors is an adult woman with Graves' disease, either hyperthyroidism or ophthalmopathy (not recorded which). Both conserved end residues are part of each CDR3. The D gene is left open where the match is weak. Where a row states a size, it is once, few, many or the class of an expanded clone; other rows omit it.

V: TRBV27
size: .
D: .
J: TRBJ2-7
DNA: TGTGCCAGCAGTTTAGGTTCAGGGTATTTTGAGCAGTACTTC
CDR3: CASSLGSGYFEQYF

V: TRBV12-3/TRBV12-4
size: many
D: .
J: TRBJ2-5
DNA: TGTGCCAGCAGTTTGTCCGGGGGCAAGGGTGAGACCCAGTACTTC
CDR3: CASSLSGGKGETQYF

V: TRBV13
size: many
D: .
J: TRBJ1-1
DNA: TGTGCCAGCCAACTTGGGGGATTTACTGAAGCTTTCTTT
CDR3: CASQLGGFTEAFF

V: TRBV20-1
size: .
D: .
J: TRBJ1-5
DNA: TGCAGTGCCGATCGACAGACGGGTCAGCCCCAGCATTTT
CDR3: CSADRQTGQPQHF

V: TRBV10-3
size: .
D: .
J: TRBJ2-2
DNA: TGTGCCATCAAGACAGCCCCGAACACCGGGGAGCTGTTTTTT
CDR3: CAIKTAPNTGELFF

V: TRBV14
size: many
D: .
J: TRBJ2-2
DNA: TGTGCCAGCAGCCAATTAGTGGGGGCCAACACCGGGGAGCTGTTTTTT
CDR3: CASSQLVGANTGELFF

V: TRBV6-1
size: many
D: .
J: TRBJ1-6
DNA: TGTGCCAGCAGTGCTCGATCACCCCTCCACTTT
CDR3: CASSARSPLHF

V: TRBV20-1
size: once
D: TRBD1
J: TRBJ2-7
DNA: TGCAGTGCTCAGGACAGGGAATACTACGAGCAGTACTTC
CDR3: CSAQDREYYEQYF

V: TRBV2
size: .
D: .
J: TRBJ2-5
DNA: TGTGCCAGCAGTGAAGCGCGGGCGGGTGAGCAGTCCTTC
CDR3: CASSEARAGEQSF

V: TRBV15
size: .
D: .
J: TRBJ1-6
DNA: TGTGCCACCAGCAGAGATCGGGCCCGCTATAATTCACCCCTCCACTTT
CDR3: CATSRDRARYNSPLHF

V: TRBV13
size: .
D: .
J: TRBJ2-5
DNA: TGTGCCAGCAGCTCCGGACCCGACCGAGAGACCCAGTACTTC
CDR3: CASSSGPDRETQYF

V: TRBV20-1
size: once
D: .
J: TRBJ1-5
DNA: TGCAGTGCTACAGCGGGTTACAATGAGCCCCAGCATTTT
CDR3: CSATAGYNEPQHF

V: TRBV6-1
size: many
D: .
J: TRBJ1-5
DNA: TGTGCCAGCCTTCCCAGAGGAGGTTTAAGCAATCAGCCCCAGCATTTT
CDR3: CASLPRGGLSNQPQHF

V: TRBV6-1
size: .
D: TRBD2
J: TRBJ2-7
DNA: TGTGCCAGCAATAGCCGGGGACTAGCTTTGTGCGAGCAGTACTTC
CDR3: CASNSRGLALCEQYF

V: TRBV4-1
size: many
D: .
J: TRBJ2-7
DNA: TGCGCCAGCAGCCAAGTCGATAGGGAGCGGTCCTACGAGCAGTACTTC
CDR3: CASSQVDRERSYEQYF

V: TRBV7-9
size: .
D: TRBD1
J: TRBJ2-7
DNA: TGTGCCAGCAGCTTAATCGGGACAGGGACGTACGAGCAGTACTTC
CDR3: CASSLIGTGTYEQYF

V: TRBV25-1
size: .
D: TRBD1
J: TRBJ1-2
DNA: TGTGCCAGCAGTGAAGTGGGACAGCAATATGGCTACACCTTC
CDR3: CASSEVGQQYGYTF

V: TRBV7-3
size: .
D: TRBD1
J: TRBJ2-2
DNA: TGTGCCAGCAGCTTACAAGGGACAGGGATGATTCTACGGGAGCTGTTTTTT
CDR3: CASSLQGTGMILRELFF

V: TRBV2
size: .
D: .
J: TRBJ2-2
DNA: TGTGCCAGCAGTGTAGGCAGGTTCAACACCGGGGAGCTGTTTTTT
CDR3: CASSVGRFNTGELFF

V: TRBV10-2
size: .
D: TRBD2
J: TRBJ2-5
DNA: TGCGCCAGCTGCAGCCGAAGCGGGAGAGGAGAGACCCAGTACTTC
CDR3: CASCSRSGRGETQYF

V: TRBV12-3/TRBV12-4
size: .
D: .
J: TRBJ2-5
DNA: TGTGCCAGCAGTTTGGAACAGCAAGAGACCCAGTACTTC
CDR3: CASSLEQQETQYF

V: TRBV3-1
size: .
D: .
J: TRBJ2-2
DNA: TGTGCCAGCAGCCAAGGTCCAGGGGATAGCACCGGGGAGCTGTTTTTT
CDR3: CASSQGPGDSTGELFF

V: TRBV5-8
size: .
D: .
J: TRBJ1-6
DNA: TGTGCCAGCAGCTTGGCCTGGCAGCACGGGAATTCACCCCTCCACTTT
CDR3: CASSLAWQHGNSPLHF

V: TRBV19
size: .
D: .
J: TRBJ2-2
DNA: TGTGCCAGTAGGACCACCGGGGAGCTGTTTTTT
CDR3: CASRTTGELFF